One T cell receptor beta chain is described in this entry. The target antigen is unknown. The CDR3 contains 16 residues. V trimming: 6 bases; J trimming: 4 bases; junction bases outside the gene matches: 7. CDR1 is MGHDK, CDR2 SYGVNS, per germline. This record comes from a study of CD8+CD57+ T cells in acquired aplastic anemia. The template used for profiling TCR beta VDJ and CDR3 was genomic DNA. MiXCR, applied by TCRdb to the reads, yields one record per CDR3 protein. The profile shows hundreds of thousands of distinct CDR3 sequences, around 33% of them singletons. CD8+CD57+ cell expansion had been shown by flow cytometry in patients chosen for sequencing. By the time of blood sampling, patients had still received no therapy. Study-wide results and limits: Found in both controls and patients were 25 to 35 CD8+ CDR3 sequences.

V is TRBV25-1 and J is TRBJ2-7; TRBD2 matches at 15 bases. This sequence originates from a human donor with aplastic anemia. The sequencing input was sorted CD4+, CD8+, or CD8+CD57+ T cells (not recorded which) from PBMCs. The CDR3 DNA reads TGTGCCAGCAGACGGACTAGCGGGGGGGCCTTTTACGAGCAGTACTTC. Translating it yields CASRRTSGGAFYEQYF.